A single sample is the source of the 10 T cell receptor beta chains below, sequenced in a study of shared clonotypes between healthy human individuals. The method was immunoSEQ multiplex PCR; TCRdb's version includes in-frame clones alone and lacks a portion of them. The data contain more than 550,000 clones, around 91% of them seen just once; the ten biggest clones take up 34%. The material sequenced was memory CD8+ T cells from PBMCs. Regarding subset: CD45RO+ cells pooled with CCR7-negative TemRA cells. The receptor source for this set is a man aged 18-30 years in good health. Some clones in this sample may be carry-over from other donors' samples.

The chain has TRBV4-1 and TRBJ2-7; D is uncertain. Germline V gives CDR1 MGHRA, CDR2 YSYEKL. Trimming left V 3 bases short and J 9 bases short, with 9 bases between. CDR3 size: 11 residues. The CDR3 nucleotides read TGCGCCAGCAGCCAGGGCGGATTGCAGTACTTC. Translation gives CASSQGGLQYF.

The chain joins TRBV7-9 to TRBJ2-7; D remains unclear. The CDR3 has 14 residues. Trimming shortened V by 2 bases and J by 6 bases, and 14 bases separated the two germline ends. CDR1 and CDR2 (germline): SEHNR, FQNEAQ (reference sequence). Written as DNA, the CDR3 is TGTGCCAGCAGCTTAATTGGACCTGGAGCCGAGCAGTACTTC. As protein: CASSLIGPGAEQYF.

The CDR3, as DNA: TGTGCCAGTAGTATAACCGGGGATCAGCCCCAGCATTTT. Amino acids: CASSITGDQPQHF. The rearrangement uses TRBV19 and TRBJ1-5; no definite D call. The germline CDR1 and CDR2 sequences are LNHDA and SQIVND (reference sequence). The V and J ends lost 2 bases and 5 bases respectively, with 7 bases between them. CDR3 size: 13 residues.

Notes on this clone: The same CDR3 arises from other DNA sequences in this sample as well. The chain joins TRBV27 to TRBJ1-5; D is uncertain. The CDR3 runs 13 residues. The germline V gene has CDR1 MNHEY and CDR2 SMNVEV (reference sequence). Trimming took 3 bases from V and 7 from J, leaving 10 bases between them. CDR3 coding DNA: TGTGCCAGCAGTTTGTCCCCGGGCCAGCCCCAGCATTTT. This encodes CASSLSPGQPQHF.

CDR3 residues: CASRISRQGPQHF. The CDR3 nucleotides read TGTGCCAGCAGGATCTCACGACAGGGACCCCAGCATTTT. This rearrangement joins TRBV6-5 to TRBJ1-5; the match to TRBD1 covers 7 bases. V lost 6 bases, J lost 10 bases, and 9 bases stayed unmatched. In germline, CDR1 is MNHEY, CDR2 SVGAGI. This CDR3 comprises 13 residues.

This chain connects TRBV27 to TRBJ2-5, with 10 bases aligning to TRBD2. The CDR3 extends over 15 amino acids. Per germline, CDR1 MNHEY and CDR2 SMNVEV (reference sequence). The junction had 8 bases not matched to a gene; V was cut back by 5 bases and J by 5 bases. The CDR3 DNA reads TGTGCCAGCAGTCCCAGCGGGAGGGCCCAGGAGACCCAGTACTTC. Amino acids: CASSPSGRAQETQYF.

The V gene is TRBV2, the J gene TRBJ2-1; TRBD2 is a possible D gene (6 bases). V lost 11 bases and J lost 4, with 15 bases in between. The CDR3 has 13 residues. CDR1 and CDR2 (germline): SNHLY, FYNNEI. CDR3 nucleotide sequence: TGTGCCGGGCCGTCGGGGGAGTACAATGAGCAGTTCTTC. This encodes CAGPSGEYNEQFF.

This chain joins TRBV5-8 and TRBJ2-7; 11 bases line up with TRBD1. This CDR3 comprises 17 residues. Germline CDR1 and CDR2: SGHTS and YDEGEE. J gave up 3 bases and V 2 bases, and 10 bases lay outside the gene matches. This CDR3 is CASSFTTWTGGRYEQYF. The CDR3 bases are TGTGCCAGCAGCTTCACGACCTGGACAGGGGGCCGCTACGAGCAGTACTTC.

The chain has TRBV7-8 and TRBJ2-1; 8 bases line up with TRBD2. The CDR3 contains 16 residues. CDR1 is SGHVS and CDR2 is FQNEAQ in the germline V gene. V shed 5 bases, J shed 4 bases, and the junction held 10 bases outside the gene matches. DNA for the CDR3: TGTGCCAGCAGCCCCAAGAGCGGGAGCGGGTACAATGAGCAGTTCTTC. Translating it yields CASSPKSGSGYNEQFF.

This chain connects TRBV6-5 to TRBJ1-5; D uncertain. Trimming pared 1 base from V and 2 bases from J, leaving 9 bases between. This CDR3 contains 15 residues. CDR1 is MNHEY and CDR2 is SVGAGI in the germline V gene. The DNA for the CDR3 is TGTGCCAGCAGTTACTTCGAAGAGGGCAATCAGCCCCAGCATTTT. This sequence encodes CASSYFEEGNQPQHF.